The clone carrying this T cell receptor (beta chain) was observed a few times. The antigen is undetermined. This sample stems from a study of CD8 T cells in ankylosing spondylitis. Regarding the study as a whole: In ankylosing spondylitis blood, a motif of about 8 highly homologous TCR beta variants appeared characteristic.

TCRdb itself ran the 5' RACE reads through MiXCR, one entry per CDR3 protein. The sample has a few hundred thousand distinct CDR3 sequences, under 12% seen once. This CDR3 has 15 amino acids. Germline assignment: CDR1 SGHTA and CDR2 FQGTGA. Germline trimming cut 5 bases from V and 10 bases from J; bases unmatched to any gene: 12. The sequence derives from a male donor with ankylosing spondylitis or in good health (not recorded which). Input material: blood, either unsorted or a sorted T cell fraction (not recorded which). This chain links TRBV7-3 with TRBJ2-1, with 9 bases aligning to TRBD2. The CDR3 spells CASSAPAGGTREQFF. The CDR3 DNA sequence: TGTGCCAGCAGCGCCCCCGCGGGAGGGACTCGGGAGCAGTTCTTC.